The T cell receptor beta chain under discussion was sequenced for a study of cytomegalovirus exposure and HLA in healthy donors. Study findings and constraints: What TCR beta sequences reportedly achieved was accurate prediction of HLA-A and HLA-B alleles in most subjects. Later analysis demonstrated an association between a missense DCLRE1C variant and TCR beta V- and J-gene trimming.

Donors in the study were healthy people who gave bone marrow. The germline V and J ends were trimmed by 0 bases and 2 bases, with 8 bases remaining between them. The CDR3 length is 14 residues. CDR1 is MNHNS and CDR2 is SASEGT in the germline V gene. The PCR made use of 60 Vbeta and 13 Jbeta primers. Repertoires were generated with immunoSEQ multiplex PCR, while TCRdb's copy carries only in-frame clones and drops some. Of 150,000 to 200,000 clones listed, around four fifths are singletons. Of note for this clone: Its target is not known.

The sequenced sample was PBMCs. This receptor was identified in a woman in her twenties or thirties in good health and CMV-seropositive. The chain employs TRBV6-1 and TRBJ2-7; D is perhaps TRBD2 (6 bases). In nucleotides, the CDR3 is TGTGCCAGCAGTGAAGCTGGAGGGGCCTACGAGCAGTACTTC. Translated: CASSEAGGAYEQYF.